This TCR beta chain emerged from a study of T cells in localized non-small cell lung cancer. The germline V gene encodes CDR1 SGHAT and CDR2 FQNNGV. The CDR3 extends over 14 amino acids. V lost 6 bases and J lost 4; bases outside the gene matches: 1. With regard to this clone: Its antigen is as yet unknown.

Repertoires were generated with immunoSEQ multiplex PCR, while TCRdb's copy carries only in-frame clones and drops some. The sample consists of some 71,000 clones, around four fifths of them appearing once. Regarding the study as a whole: It was uninvolved adjacent lung that showed the highest T cell clonality, exceeding tumor. Appearances in adjacent lung were noted for a median roughly 58 of the top 100 tumor clones.

The clonotype originates from a female donor of 60 years or more with stage I lung adenocarcinoma. V is TRBV11-2 and J is TRBJ2-1; 12 bases are a match to TRBD2. The specimen comprised peripheral blood, sampled before any cancer treatment. Here the CDR3 DNA reads TGTGCCAGCAGACTAGCGGGGGGATACAATGAGCAGTTCTTC. Protein sequence: CASRLAGGYNEQFF.